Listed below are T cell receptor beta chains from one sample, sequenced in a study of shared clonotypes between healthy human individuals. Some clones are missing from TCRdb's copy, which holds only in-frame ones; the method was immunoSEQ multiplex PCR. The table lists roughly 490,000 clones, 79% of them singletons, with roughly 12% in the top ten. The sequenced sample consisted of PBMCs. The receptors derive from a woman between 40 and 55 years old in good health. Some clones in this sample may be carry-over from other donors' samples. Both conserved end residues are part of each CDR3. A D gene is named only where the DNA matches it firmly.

CDR3 protein: CASSTGFNYGYTF; D gene: -; V gene: TRBV19; J gene: TRBJ1-2
CDR3 protein: CSVEWYGQETQYF; D gene: -; V gene: TRBV29-1; J gene: TRBJ2-5
CDR3 protein: CASSQGRRETQYF; D gene: -; V gene: TRBV14; J gene: TRBJ2-5
CDR3 protein: CASNRGFEKLFF; D gene: TRBD1; V gene: TRBV28; J gene: TRBJ1-4
CDR3 protein: CASSPGGRQETQYF; D gene: TRBD2; V gene: TRBV11-1; J gene: TRBJ2-5
CDR3 protein: CASSVVPGGATGELFF; D gene: TRBD2; V gene: TRBV9; J gene: TRBJ2-2
CDR3 protein: CAIRGVGTDIQYF; D gene: -; V gene: TRBV10-3; J gene: TRBJ2-4
CDR3 protein: CASSIRSGRSYEQYF; D gene: TRBD2; V gene: TRBV19; J gene: TRBJ2-7
CDR3 protein: CASSSRTGGGEQYF; D gene: TRBD1; V gene: TRBV11-2; J gene: TRBJ2-7
CDR3 protein: CASSLVAGAREQYF; D gene: TRBD2; V gene: TRBV7-2; J gene: TRBJ2-7
CDR3 protein: CAISESAGTSGNYLPYNEQFF; D gene: TRBD2; V gene: TRBV10-3; J gene: TRBJ2-1
CDR3 protein: CASSPRRGNTGELFF; D gene: -; V gene: TRBV18; J gene: TRBJ2-2
CDR3 protein: CASRPRGSRREQYF; D gene: -; V gene: TRBV27; J gene: TRBJ2-5
CDR3 protein: CASSWPGPPRSQHF; D gene: -; V gene: TRBV27; J gene: TRBJ1-5
CDR3 protein: CASRSRGYNEQFF; D gene: -; V gene: TRBV19; J gene: TRBJ2-1
CDR3 protein: CAISETGDEQYF; D gene: TRBD1; V gene: TRBV10-3; J gene: TRBJ2-7
CDR3 protein: CASSHRDRGFYEQYF; D gene: TRBD1; V gene: TRBV11-1; J gene: TRBJ2-7
CDR3 protein: CASSLSACWVISGSPSTSYEQYF; D gene: TRBD2; V gene: TRBV27; J gene: TRBJ2-7
CDR3 protein: CSVRSYNEQFF; D gene: -; V gene: TRBV29-1; J gene: TRBJ2-1
CDR3 protein: CASSSTDRTDTQYF; D gene: -; V gene: TRBV5-4; J gene: TRBJ2-3
CDR3 protein: CASSIITGGAGYTF; D gene: TRBD1; V gene: TRBV19; J gene: TRBJ1-2
CDR3 protein: CATSLDRSTYEQYF; D gene: TRBD1; V gene: TRBV15; J gene: TRBJ2-7